The source of this TCR beta chain is a study of cytomegalovirus exposure and HLA in healthy donors. The PCR made use of 60 Vbeta and 13 Jbeta primers. Data came from immunoSEQ multiplex PCR; TCRdb stores just in-frame clones and leaves some out. The sample contains some 130,000 clones, around 77% of which appear only once. Note on this clone: The antigen remains undetermined.

Overall study results and limits: There were 150 to 200 TCR beta chains listed as cytomegalovirus-associated. What was likely a sequencing artifact was a cluster of highly shared sequence variants.

The origin of this receptor is an older woman in good health and CMV-seronegative. Material for sequencing was PBMCs.

The DNA of the CDR3 is TGTGCCAGCATAAAACTAGGGGACAGGGGACAGCCCCAGCATTTT. Translation: CASIKLGDRGQPQHF. The V call is TRBV2, the J call TRBJ1-5; 10 bases are shared with TRBD1. Germline V gives CDR1 SNHLY, CDR2 FYNNEI. V shed 7 bases, J shed 7 bases, and the junction held 10 bases outside the gene matches. The CDR3 spans 15 residues.